Presented here are 3 T cell receptor beta chains from one specimen sequenced in a study of spatial heterogeneity in lung cancer. Noted time point: sample taken at primary tumor resection. TCRdb ran MiXCR on the 5' RACE reads and lists one entry per CDR3 protein. The table has about 48,000 distinct CDR3 sequences, roughly 5% seen once. The sample consisted of PBMCs, taken at surgery. The receptors shown here come from a male donor with early-stage non-small cell lung cancer.

This clonotype was counted ten times or more. This sequence joins TRBV12-3 or TRBV12-4 and TRBJ2-1; D call uncertain. The CDR3 covers 14 residues. Deletions cut 0 bases from V and 6 bases from J, with 9 bases between. The CDR3 nucleotides are TGTGCCAGCAGTTTAGCGGGGATGCCCAATGAGCAGTTCTTC. This gives the protein CASSLAGMPNEQFF.

This clonotype was picked up many times. This chain links TRBV20-1 with TRBJ1-2, with TRBD1 matching 11 bases. The CDR3 contains 12 residues. Trimming removed 4 bases from V and 14 bases from J; junction bases left unmatched: 9. In germline, CDR1 is DFQATT, CDR2 SNEGSKA (reference sequence). The CDR3: CSATRDRGTFTF. The DNA of the CDR3 is TGCAGTGCTACCCGGGACAGGGGGACTTTTACCTTC.

The table lists this clonotype with many counts. The rearrangement joins TRBV12-3 or TRBV12-4 to TRBJ2-7, with 7 bases fitting TRBD1. Trimming cost V 5 bases and J 3 bases; bases outside gene matches: 7. CDR3 length: 14 residues. CDR3 sequence (DNA): TGTGCCAGCAGTGTAACCCGGGACAGCTACGAGCAGTACTTC. Translating it yields CASSVTRDSYEQYF.